This is a list of T cell receptor beta chains from one sample in a study of CD8 T cells in Susac syndrome. TCRdb recomputed calls from the immunoSEQ multiplex PCR reads with MiXCR, one row per CDR3 protein. The sample lists over 350,000 distinct CDR3 sequences, approximately 85% occurring once. The sample comprised CD8+ T cells from PBMCs. Source of these receptors: a human donor with multiple sclerosis. CDR3s include the opening cysteine and the closing phenylalanine or tryptophan. D genes are given only for firm matches. Size is stated for part of the rows, as once, few or many counts, or as a class when the clone is expanded.

v_call: TRBV10-3
d_call: NA
clone_size: NA
j_call: TRBJ1-2
cdr3_nt: TGTGCCATCAGTGAGGAACAGGGACCTAACTATGGCTACACCTTC
cdr3_aa: CAISEEQGPNYGYTF

v_call: TRBV7-9
d_call: TRBD2
clone_size: NA
j_call: TRBJ2-1
cdr3_nt: TGTGCCAGCAGCCCCCTCGGACTAGCGGGGTCCTCCTACAATGAGCAGTTCTTC
cdr3_aa: CASSPLGLAGSSYNEQFF

v_call: TRBV6-1
d_call: TRBD1
clone_size: NA
j_call: TRBJ1-1
cdr3_nt: TGTGCCAGCAGCGGGGTTGACAGGGTCGTTCGGTCCATGAACACTGAAGCTTTCTTT
cdr3_aa: CASSGVDRVVRSMNTEAFF

v_call: TRBV27
d_call: TRBD1
clone_size: NA
j_call: TRBJ1-1
cdr3_nt: TGTGCCAGCAGGGCAGGGGGCGAGACTGAAGCTTTCTTT
cdr3_aa: CASRAGGETEAFF

v_call: TRBV9
d_call: TRBD2
clone_size: NA
j_call: TRBJ2-7
cdr3_nt: TGTGCCAGCGGCCCTTTCTCACTGGGAGGGCGCGAGCAGTACTTC
cdr3_aa: CASGPFSLGGREQYF

v_call: TRBV15
d_call: NA
clone_size: once
j_call: TRBJ2-3
cdr3_nt: TGTGCCACCAGCAGAGAGGGGAGCACAGATACGCAGTATTTT
cdr3_aa: CATSREGSTDTQYF

v_call: TRBV6-2/TRBV6-3
d_call: NA
clone_size: NA
j_call: TRBJ2-7
cdr3_nt: TGTGCCAGCAGTTACTCAAGGACAGTAGTTGCCTACGAGCAGTACTTC
cdr3_aa: CASSYSRTVVAYEQYF

v_call: TRBV27
d_call: TRBD1
clone_size: NA
j_call: TRBJ2-3
cdr3_nt: TGTGCCACCGGACAGGGAGGAGATACGCAGTATTTT
cdr3_aa: CATGQGGDTQYF

v_call: TRBV6-5
d_call: NA
clone_size: NA
j_call: TRBJ2-5
cdr3_nt: TGTGCCAGCAGTTACGGTCCATCCCAGTACTTC
cdr3_aa: CASSYGPSQYF

v_call: TRBV19
d_call: TRBD1
clone_size: NA
j_call: TRBJ1-5
cdr3_nt: TGTGCCAGTAGTAAGACGGGACAGGGCTATCAGCCCCAGCATTTT
cdr3_aa: CASSKTGQGYQPQHF

v_call: TRBV7-9
d_call: TRBD2
clone_size: NA
j_call: TRBJ2-1
cdr3_nt: TGTGCCAGCAGCTCGCCCGGGACTAGGTCCAATGAGCAGTTCTTC
cdr3_aa: CASSSPGTRSNEQFF

v_call: TRBV19
d_call: NA
clone_size: NA
j_call: TRBJ2-1
cdr3_nt: TGTGCCAGTAGTATAGTCGATCCCGGGAATGAGCAGTTCTTC
cdr3_aa: CASSIVDPGNEQFF

v_call: TRBV6-1
d_call: NA
clone_size: few
j_call: TRBJ1-3
cdr3_nt: TGTGCCAGCAGCCCTGGACAACTTCGAAACACCATATATTTT
cdr3_aa: CASSPGQLRNTIYF

v_call: TRBV14
d_call: NA
clone_size: NA
j_call: TRBJ1-1
cdr3_nt: TGTGCCAGCAGCCAATCGGGGTCGAACACTGAAGCTTTCTTT
cdr3_aa: CASSQSGSNTEAFF

v_call: TRBV27
d_call: NA
clone_size: NA
j_call: TRBJ1-3
cdr3_nt: TGTGCCAGCAGTTTATCGAGGGGTGTAGGAAACACCATATATTTT
cdr3_aa: CASSLSRGVGNTIYF

v_call: TRBV5-1
d_call: NA
clone_size: NA
j_call: TRBJ2-5
cdr3_nt: TGCGCCAGCAGCTTCCGAGACAGCCAAGAGACCCAGTACTTC
cdr3_aa: CASSFRDSQETQYF

v_call: TRBV30
d_call: TRBD1
clone_size: once
j_call: TRBJ1-2
cdr3_nt: TGTGCCTGGAGTGTACTTCGGGAGGGACAGGGAGTGTACTACACCTTC
cdr3_aa: CAWSVLREGQGVYYTF

v_call: TRBV4-1
d_call: TRBD2
clone_size: NA
j_call: TRBJ2-1
cdr3_nt: TGCGCCAGCAGCCAAGGACTAGCGGGCACCTACAATGAGCAGTTCTTC
cdr3_aa: CASSQGLAGTYNEQFF

v_call: TRBV2
d_call: TRBD2
clone_size: NA
j_call: TRBJ2-3
cdr3_nt: TGTGCCAGCAGTGAAGAGTGGAGGACTAGCGGGGGCACAGATACGCAGTATTTT
cdr3_aa: CASSEEWRTSGGTDTQYF

v_call: TRBV20-1
d_call: NA
clone_size: NA
j_call: TRBJ1-2
cdr3_nt: TGCAGTGCTCCTTTCCTACAGGAGTTCCCCTATGGCTACACCTTC
cdr3_aa: CSAPFLQEFPYGYTF

v_call: TRBV20-1
d_call: NA
clone_size: NA
j_call: TRBJ1-4
cdr3_nt: TGCGGGGGGAGGGCTATACAGGGTTCGGGGAAACTGTTTTTT
cdr3_aa: CGGRAIQGSGKLFF

v_call: TRBV27
d_call: TRBD1
clone_size: once
j_call: TRBJ1-6
cdr3_nt: TGTGCCAGCAGTCGACCATTCCGGGACAGGACAAGTAATTCACCCCTCCACTTT
cdr3_aa: CASSRPFRDRTSNSPLHF

v_call: TRBV30
d_call: NA
clone_size: NA
j_call: TRBJ1-4
cdr3_nt: TGTGCCTGGAGTGTAGGTCCCGGGACGGATGATGAAAAACTGTTTTTT
cdr3_aa: CAWSVGPGTDDEKLFF

v_call: TRBV20-1
d_call: NA
clone_size: NA
j_call: TRBJ2-7
cdr3_nt: TGCAGTGCTATATTTGGGTCCTACGAGCAGTACTTC
cdr3_aa: CSAIFGSYEQYF

v_call: TRBV5-4
d_call: NA
clone_size: NA
j_call: TRBJ2-7
cdr3_nt: TGTGCCAGCAGCCCGGCGGACAATCTGGGCTACGAGCAGTACTTC
cdr3_aa: CASSPADNLGYEQYF

v_call: TRBV5-1
d_call: NA
clone_size: once
j_call: TRBJ2-5
cdr3_nt: TGCGCCAGCAGCTTAACGCCGGGCTCAGAGACCCAGTACTTC
cdr3_aa: CASSLTPGSETQYF

v_call: TRBV25-1
d_call: NA
clone_size: few
j_call: TRBJ1-1
cdr3_nt: TGTGCCAGCAGGACAGACAGGAACACTGAAGCTTTCTTT
cdr3_aa: CASRTDRNTEAFF